This T cell receptor (beta chain) was identified during a study of cytomegalovirus exposure and HLA in healthy donors. The V and J ends lost 3 bases and 6 bases respectively, with 12 bases between them. Germline V gives CDR1 SGHAT, CDR2 FQNNGV. The CDR3 is 13 amino acids. This clone was counted once. Use of 60 Vbeta and 13 Jbeta primers characterized the PCR. In the original processing: A later analysis counted 65 million to 90 million unique TCR beta chains, roughly 11 million shared. Measured with immunoSEQ multiplex PCR; TCRdb has only the in-frame clones, and not every one. The V and J calls and clone size are taken from that table; D and trimming were inferred from the DNA. This table holds about 190,000 clones, 84% found once.

This chain uses TRBV11-2 with TRBJ2-7, with D perhaps TRBD1 (6 bases). The material sequenced was PBMCs. The TCR was taken from a woman between 50 and 59 years old in good health and CMV-seropositive. CDR3: CASSFQGIGEQYF. The CDR3 region has the DNA TGTGCCAGCAGCTTCCAGGGGATAGGCGAGCAGTACTTC.